This TCR beta chain is from a study of response to subunit inactivated influenza vaccine. TCRdb independently ran MiXCR on the RT-PCR reads; one entry per CDR3 protein. The data hold over 650,000 distinct CDR3 sequences, with about a fifth observed a single time. With 6 bases removed from V and 5 bases from J, the gap between germline ends came to 13 bases. This CDR3 region has 13 residues. This clonotype appeared a few times. This clonotype originated in a man aged 50-60 years who received an inactivated influenza vaccine. The chain recombines TRBV12-3 or TRBV12-4 with TRBJ1-1; D gene uncertain. Specimen: PBMCs from blood, collected 4 to 6 days after vaccination. The CDR3 bases are TGTGCCAGCAGCTCTCTAGGGCAGACTGAAGCTTTCTTT. Translation: CASSSLGQTEAFF.